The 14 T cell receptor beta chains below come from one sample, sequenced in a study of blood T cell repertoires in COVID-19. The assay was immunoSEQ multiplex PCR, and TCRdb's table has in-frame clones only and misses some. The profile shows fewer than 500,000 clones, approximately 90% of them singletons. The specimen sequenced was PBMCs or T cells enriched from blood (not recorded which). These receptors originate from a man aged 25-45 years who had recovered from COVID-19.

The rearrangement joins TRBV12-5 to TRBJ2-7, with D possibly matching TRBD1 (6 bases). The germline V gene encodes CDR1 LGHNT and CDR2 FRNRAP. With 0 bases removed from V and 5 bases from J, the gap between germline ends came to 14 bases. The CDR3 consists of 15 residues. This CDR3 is CASGLVQGGPNEQYF. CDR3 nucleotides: TGTGCTAGTGGTTTGGTACAAGGGGGACCCAACGAGCAGTACTTC.

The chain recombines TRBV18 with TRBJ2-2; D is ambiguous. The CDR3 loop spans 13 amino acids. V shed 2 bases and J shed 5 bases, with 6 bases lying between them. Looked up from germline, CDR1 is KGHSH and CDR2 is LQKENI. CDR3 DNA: TGTGCCAGCTCACCAGCACTTACCGGGGAGCTGTTTTTT. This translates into CASSPALTGELFF.

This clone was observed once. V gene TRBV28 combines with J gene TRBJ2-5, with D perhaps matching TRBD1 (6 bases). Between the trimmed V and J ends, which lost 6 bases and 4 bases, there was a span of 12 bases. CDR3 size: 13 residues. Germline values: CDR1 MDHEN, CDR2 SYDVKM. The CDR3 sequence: CASRLTGGETQYF. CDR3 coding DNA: TGTGCCAGCAGGTTGACAGGAGGAGAGACCCAGTACTTC.

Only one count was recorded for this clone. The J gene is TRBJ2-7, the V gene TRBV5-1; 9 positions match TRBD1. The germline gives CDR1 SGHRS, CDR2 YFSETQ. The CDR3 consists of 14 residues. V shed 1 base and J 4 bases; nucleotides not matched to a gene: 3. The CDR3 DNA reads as TGCGCCAGCAGCTTGACAGGGGGCATATACGAGCAGTACTTC. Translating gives CASSLTGGIYEQYF.

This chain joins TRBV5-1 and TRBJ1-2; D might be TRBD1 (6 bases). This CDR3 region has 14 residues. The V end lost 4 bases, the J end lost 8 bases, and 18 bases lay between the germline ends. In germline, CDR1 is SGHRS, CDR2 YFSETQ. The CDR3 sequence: CASSVSAGGDGYTF. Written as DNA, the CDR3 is TGCGCCAGCAGCGTATCAGCGGGGGGCGACGGCTACACCTTC.

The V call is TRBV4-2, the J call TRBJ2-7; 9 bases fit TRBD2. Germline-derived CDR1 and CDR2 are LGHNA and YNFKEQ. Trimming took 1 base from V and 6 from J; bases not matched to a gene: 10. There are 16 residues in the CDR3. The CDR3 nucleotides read TGTGCCAGCAGCCAAGGGGGCGGCGGGAGGGCCGCCGAGCAGTACTTC. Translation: CASSQGGGGRAAEQYF.

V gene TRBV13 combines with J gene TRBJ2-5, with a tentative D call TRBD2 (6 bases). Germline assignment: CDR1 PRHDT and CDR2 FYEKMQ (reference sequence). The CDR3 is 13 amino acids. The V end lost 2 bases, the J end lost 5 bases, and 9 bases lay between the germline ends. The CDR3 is CASSLRLGETQYF. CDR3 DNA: TGTGCCAGCAGCTTAAGACTAGGGGAGACCCAGTACTTC.

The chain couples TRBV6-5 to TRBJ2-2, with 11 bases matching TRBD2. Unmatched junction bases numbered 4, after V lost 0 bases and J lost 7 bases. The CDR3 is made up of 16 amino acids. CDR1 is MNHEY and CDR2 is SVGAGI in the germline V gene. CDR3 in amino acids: CASSYSASGRHGELFF. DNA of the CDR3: TGTGCCAGCAGTTACTCGGCTAGCGGGAGGCACGGGGAGCTGTTTTTT.

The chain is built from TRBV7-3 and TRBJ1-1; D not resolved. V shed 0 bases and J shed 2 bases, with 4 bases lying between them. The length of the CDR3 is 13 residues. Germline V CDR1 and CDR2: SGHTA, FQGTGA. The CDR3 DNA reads TGTGCCAGCAGCTTAACCACTAACACTGAAGCTTTCTTT. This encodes CASSLTTNTEAFF.

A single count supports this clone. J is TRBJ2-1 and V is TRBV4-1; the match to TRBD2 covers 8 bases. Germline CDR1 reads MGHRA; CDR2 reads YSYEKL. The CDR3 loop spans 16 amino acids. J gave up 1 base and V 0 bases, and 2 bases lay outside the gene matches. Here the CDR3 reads CASSQEASGSYNEQFF. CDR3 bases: TGCGCCAGCAGCCAAGAAGCTAGCGGGTCCTACAATGAGCAGTTCTTC.

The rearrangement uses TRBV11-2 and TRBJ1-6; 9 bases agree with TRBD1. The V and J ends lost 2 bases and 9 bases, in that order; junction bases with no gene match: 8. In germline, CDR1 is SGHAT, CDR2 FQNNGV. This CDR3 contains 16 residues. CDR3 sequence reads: CASSLYLGQGSSPLHF. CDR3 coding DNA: TGTGCCAGCAGCTTATACCTCGGACAGGGGTCTTCACCCCTCCACTTT.

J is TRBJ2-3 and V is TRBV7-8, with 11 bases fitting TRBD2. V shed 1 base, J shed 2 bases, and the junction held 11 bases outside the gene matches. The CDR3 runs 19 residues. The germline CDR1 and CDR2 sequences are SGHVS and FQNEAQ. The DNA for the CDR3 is TGTGCCAGCAGCTTAGTTCTTGGGACTAGCGGTCGATACACAGATACGCAGTATTTT. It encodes CASSLVLGTSGRYTDTQYF.

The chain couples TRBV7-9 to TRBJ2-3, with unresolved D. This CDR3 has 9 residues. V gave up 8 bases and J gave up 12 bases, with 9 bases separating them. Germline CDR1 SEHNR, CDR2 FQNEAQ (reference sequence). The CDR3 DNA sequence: TGTGCCAGCGCCACGGGTCAGTATTTT. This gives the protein CASATGQYF.

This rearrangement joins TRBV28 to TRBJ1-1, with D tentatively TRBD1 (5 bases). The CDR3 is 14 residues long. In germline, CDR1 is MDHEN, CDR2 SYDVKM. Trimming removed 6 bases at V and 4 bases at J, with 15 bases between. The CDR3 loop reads CASRGTGGSTEAFF. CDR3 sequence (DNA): TGTGCCAGCAGAGGGACGGGGGGATCCACTGAAGCTTTCTTT. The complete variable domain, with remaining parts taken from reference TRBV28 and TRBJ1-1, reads DVKVTQSSRYLVKRTGEKVFLECVQDMDHENMFWYRQDPGLGLRLIYFSYDVKMKEKGDIPEGYSVSREKKERFSLILESASTNQTSMYLCASRGTGGSTEAFFGQGTRLTVV.